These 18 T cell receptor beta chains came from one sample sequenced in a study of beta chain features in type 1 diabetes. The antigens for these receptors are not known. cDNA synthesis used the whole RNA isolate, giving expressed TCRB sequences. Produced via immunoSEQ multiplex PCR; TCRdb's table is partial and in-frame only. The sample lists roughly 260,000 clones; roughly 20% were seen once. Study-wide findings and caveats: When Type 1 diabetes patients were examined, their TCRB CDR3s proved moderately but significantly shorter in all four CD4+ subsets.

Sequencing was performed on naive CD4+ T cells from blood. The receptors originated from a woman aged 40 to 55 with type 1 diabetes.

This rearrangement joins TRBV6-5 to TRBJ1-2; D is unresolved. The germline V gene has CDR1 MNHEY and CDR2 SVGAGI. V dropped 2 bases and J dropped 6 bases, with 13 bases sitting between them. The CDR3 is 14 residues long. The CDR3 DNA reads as TGTGCCAGCAGTTACGGAGGAGTCGGGGATGGCTACACCTTC. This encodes CASSYGGVGDGYTF.

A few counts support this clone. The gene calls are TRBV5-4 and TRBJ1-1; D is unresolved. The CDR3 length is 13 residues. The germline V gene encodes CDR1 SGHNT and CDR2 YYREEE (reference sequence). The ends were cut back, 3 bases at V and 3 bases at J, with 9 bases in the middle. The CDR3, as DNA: TGTGCCAGCAGCTCCCCGAGCCACACTGAAGCTTTCTTT. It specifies CASSSPSHTEAFF. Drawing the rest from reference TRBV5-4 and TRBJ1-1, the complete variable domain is ETGVTQSPTHLIKTRGQQVTLRCSSQSGHNTVSWYQQALGQGPQFIFQYYREEENGRGNFPPRFSGLQFPNYSSELNVNALELDDSALYLCASSSPSHTEAFFGQGTRLTVV.

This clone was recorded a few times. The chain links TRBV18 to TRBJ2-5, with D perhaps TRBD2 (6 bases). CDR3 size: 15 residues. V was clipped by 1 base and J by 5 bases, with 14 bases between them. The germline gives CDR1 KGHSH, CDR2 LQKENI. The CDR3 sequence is CASSPRGLTMETQYF. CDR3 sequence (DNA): TGTGCCAGCTCACCACGCGGACTAACCATGGAGACCCAGTACTTC.

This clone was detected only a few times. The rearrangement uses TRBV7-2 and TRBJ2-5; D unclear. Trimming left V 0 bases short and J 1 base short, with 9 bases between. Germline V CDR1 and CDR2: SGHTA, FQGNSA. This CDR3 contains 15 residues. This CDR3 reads CASSLALTVQETQYF. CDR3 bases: TGTGCCAGCAGCTTAGCGTTAACAGTCCAAGAGACCCAGTACTTC. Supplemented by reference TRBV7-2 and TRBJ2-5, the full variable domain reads GAGVSQSPSNKVTEKGKDVELRCDPISGHTALYWYRQSLGQGLEFLIYFQGNSAPDKSGLPSDRFSAERTGGSVSTLTIQRTQQEDSAVYLCASSLALTVQETQYFGPGTRLLVL.

In DNA form, the CDR3 reads TGTGCCAGCAGCCTGGGACAGGGAACCCAAGAGACCCAGTACTTC. Protein: CASSLGQGTQETQYF. The gene calls are TRBV5-6 and TRBJ2-5; 9 positions agree with TRBD1. Unmatched junction bases numbered 5, after V lost 4 bases and J lost 1 base. The CDR3 has 15 amino acids. CDR1 is SGHDT and CDR2 is YYEEEE in the germline V gene. The whole variable domain, filled in from reference TRBV5-6 and TRBJ2-5, reads DAGVTQSPTHLIKTRGQQVTLRCSPKSGHDTVSWYQQALGQGPQFIFQYYEEEERQRGNFPDRFSGHQFPNYSSELNVNALLLGDSALYLCASSLGQGTQETQYFGPGTRLLVL.

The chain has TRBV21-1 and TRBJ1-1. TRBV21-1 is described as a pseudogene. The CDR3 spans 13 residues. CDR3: CASTRAGNTEAFF. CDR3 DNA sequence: TGTGCCAGCACTCGGGCGGGGAACACTGAAGCTTTCTTT.

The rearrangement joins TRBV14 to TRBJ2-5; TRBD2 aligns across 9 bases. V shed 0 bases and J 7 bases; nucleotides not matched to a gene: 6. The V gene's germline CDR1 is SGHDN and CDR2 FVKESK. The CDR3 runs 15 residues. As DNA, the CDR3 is TGTGCCAGCAGCCAAGAGCTAGCGGGGCCCCTGACCCAGTACTTC. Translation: CASSQELAGPLTQYF. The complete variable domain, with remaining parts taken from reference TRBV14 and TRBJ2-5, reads EAGVTQFPSHSVIEKGQTVTLRCDPISGHDNLYWYRRVMGKEIKFLLHFVKESKQDESGMPNNRFLAERTGGTYSTLKVQPAELEDSGVYFCASSQELAGPLTQYFGPGTRLLVL.

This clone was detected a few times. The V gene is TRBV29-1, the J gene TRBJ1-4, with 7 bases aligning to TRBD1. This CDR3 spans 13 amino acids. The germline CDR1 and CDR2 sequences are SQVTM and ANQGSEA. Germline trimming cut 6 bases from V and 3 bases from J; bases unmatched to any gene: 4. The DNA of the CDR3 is TGCAGCGTCACCGGGACAGCTAATGAAAAACTGTTTTTT. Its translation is CSVTGTANEKLFF.

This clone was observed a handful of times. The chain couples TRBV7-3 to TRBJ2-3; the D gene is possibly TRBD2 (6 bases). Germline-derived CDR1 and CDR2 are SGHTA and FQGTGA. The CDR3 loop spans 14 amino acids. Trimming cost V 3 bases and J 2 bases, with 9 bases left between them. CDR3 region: CASSFAGITDTQYF. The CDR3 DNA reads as TGTGCCAGCAGCTTCGCGGGGATCACAGATACGCAGTATTTT.

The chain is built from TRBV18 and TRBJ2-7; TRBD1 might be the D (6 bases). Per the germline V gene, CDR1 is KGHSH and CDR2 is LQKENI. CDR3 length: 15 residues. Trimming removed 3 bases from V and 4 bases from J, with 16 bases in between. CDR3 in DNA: TGTGCCAGCTCACCCCCCGGGACACCCCTTTACGAGCAGTACTTC. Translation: CASSPPGTPLYEQYF.

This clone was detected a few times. The CDR3 DNA sequence: TGTGCCAGCAGCCCTGGGACAGGGGATTTTCAGCCCCAGCATTTT. Protein product: CASSPGTGDFQPQHF. The rearrangement uses TRBV7-2 and TRBJ1-5, with 10 bases fitting TRBD1. V shed 5 bases and J 6 bases; nucleotides not matched to a gene: 7. CDR3 length: 15 amino acids. Per the germline V gene, CDR1 is SGHTA and CDR2 is FQGNSA.

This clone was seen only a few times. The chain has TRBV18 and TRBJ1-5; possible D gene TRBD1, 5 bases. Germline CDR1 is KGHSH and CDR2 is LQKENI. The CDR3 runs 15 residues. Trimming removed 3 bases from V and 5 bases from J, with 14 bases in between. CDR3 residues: CASSPEGLRDQPQHF. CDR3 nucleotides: TGTGCCAGCTCACCGGAGGGGTTAAGGGATCAGCCCCAGCATTTT. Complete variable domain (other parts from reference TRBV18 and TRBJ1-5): NAGVMQNPRHLVRRRGQEARLRCSPMKGHSHVYWYRQLPEEGLKFMVYLQKENIIDESGMPKERFSAEFPKEGPSILRIQQVVRGDSAAYFCASSPEGLRDQPQHFGDGTRLSIL.

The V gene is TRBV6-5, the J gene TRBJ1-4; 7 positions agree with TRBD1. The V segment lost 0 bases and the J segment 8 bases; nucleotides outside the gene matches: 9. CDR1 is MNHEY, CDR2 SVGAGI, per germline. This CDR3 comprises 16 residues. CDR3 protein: CASSYSNAGGEEKLFF. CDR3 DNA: TGTGCCAGCAGTTACTCGAATGCAGGGGGAGAAGAAAAACTGTTTTTT.

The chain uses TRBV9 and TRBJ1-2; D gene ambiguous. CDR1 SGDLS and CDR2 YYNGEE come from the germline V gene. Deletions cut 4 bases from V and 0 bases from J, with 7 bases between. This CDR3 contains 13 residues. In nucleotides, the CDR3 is TGTGCCAGCAGCCGCGGGGCTAACTATGGCTACACCTTC. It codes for CASSRGANYGYTF.

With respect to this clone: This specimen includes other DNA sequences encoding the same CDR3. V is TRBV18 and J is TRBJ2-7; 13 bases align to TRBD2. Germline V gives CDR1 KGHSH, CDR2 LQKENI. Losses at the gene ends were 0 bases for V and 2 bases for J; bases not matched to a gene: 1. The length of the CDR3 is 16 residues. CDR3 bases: TGTGCCAGCTCACCACCGGGACTAGCGGGAACCTACGAGCAGTACTTC. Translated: CASSPPGLAGTYEQYF.

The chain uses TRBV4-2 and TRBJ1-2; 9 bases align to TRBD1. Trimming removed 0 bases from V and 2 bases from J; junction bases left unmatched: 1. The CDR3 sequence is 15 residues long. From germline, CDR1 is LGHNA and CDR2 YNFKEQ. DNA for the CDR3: TGTGCCAGCAGCCAAGACGACAGGGGGAACTATGGCTACACCTTC. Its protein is CASSQDDRGNYGYTF.

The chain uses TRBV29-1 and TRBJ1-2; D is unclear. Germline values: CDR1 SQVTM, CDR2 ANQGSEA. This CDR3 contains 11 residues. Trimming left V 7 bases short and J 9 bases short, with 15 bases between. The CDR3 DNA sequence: TGCAGCGCCCGGGGTCTGAGGAGCTACACCTTC. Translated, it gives CSARGLRSYTF.

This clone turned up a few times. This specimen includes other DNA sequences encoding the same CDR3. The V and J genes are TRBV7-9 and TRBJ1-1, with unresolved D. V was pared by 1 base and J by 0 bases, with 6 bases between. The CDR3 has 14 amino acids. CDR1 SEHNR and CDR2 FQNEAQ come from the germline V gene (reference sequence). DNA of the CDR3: TGTGCCAGCAGCTTAGGCGAGATGAACACTGAAGCTTTCTTT. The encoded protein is CASSLGEMNTEAFF.